Each of the 32 T cell receptor beta chains below was sequenced from the same sample in a study of blood T cell repertoires in COVID-19. The data were produced by immunoSEQ multiplex PCR, yet TCRdb's version contains in-frame clones alone and is incomplete. The profile shows fewer than 200,000 clones, roughly 91% of them singletons. Sequenced input: peripheral blood. Receptor source: a man younger than 35 with COVID-19, enrolled during active disease.

This chain uses TRBV30 with TRBJ2-3, with 7 bases aligning to TRBD2. With V trimmed by 8 bases and J by 0 bases, 8 bases remained unmatched. CDR1 and CDR2 from the germline V gene are GTSNPN and SVGIG (reference sequence). The CDR3 has 14 residues. CDR3 bases: TGTGCCCACGCTCCGGGGGGAAGCACAGATACGCAGTATTTT. It codes for CAHAPGGSTDTQYF.

The gene calls are TRBV7-2 and TRBJ2-4; 7 bases line up with TRBD1. CDR3 length: 14 residues. Germline V CDR1 and CDR2: SGHTA, FQGNSA. V lost 1 base to trimming and J lost 8 bases; unmatched junction nucleotides: 5. The CDR3 loop reads CASSLGQQGYIQYF. The CDR3 DNA is TGTGCCAGCAGCTTAGGACAACAGGGGTACATTCAGTACTTC.

The V call is TRBV24-1, the J call TRBJ2-7, with unresolved D. The V end lost 1 base, the J end lost 5 bases, and 8 bases lay between the germline ends. There are 13 residues in the CDR3. The V gene's germline CDR1 is KGHDR and CDR2 SFDVKD. The CDR3 DNA reads TGTGCCACCAGTGATTTAATAAGCGACGAGCAGTACTTC. Residues: CATSDLISDEQYF.

CDR3 loop: CASSLTSGRLVYEQYF. The CDR3 DNA reads TGTGCCAGCAGTTTGACTAGCGGGAGATTGGTCTACGAGCAGTACTTC. V gene TRBV27 combines with J gene TRBJ2-7, with 12 bases lining up with TRBD2. In germline, CDR1 is MNHEY, CDR2 SMNVEV (reference sequence). Trimming at V came to 3 bases and at J to 3 bases, leaving 6 bases not matched to a gene. CDR3 size: 16 residues.

The chain joins TRBV6-5 to TRBJ2-7; 8 bases agree with TRBD1. The CDR3 is made up of 15 amino acids. The V gene's germline CDR1 is MNHEY and CDR2 SVGAGI. After removal of 0 bases from V and 1 base from J, the junction contained 2 bases not matched to a gene. CDR3 nucleotide sequence: TGTGCCAGCAGTTACTCGGGACAGGAGTCCTACGAGCAGTACTTC. As protein: CASSYSGQESYEQYF.

This chain links TRBV9 with TRBJ1-1; 10 nucleotides align to TRBD1. Unmatched junction bases numbered 3, after V lost 0 bases and J lost 1 base. Germline CDR1 is SGDLS and CDR2 is YYNGEE. The CDR3 has 16 amino acids. CDR3 coding DNA: TGTGCCAGCAGCGTAGGGACAGGGGGTAGGAACACTGAAGCTTTCTTT. This encodes CASSVGTGGRNTEAFF.

The CDR3 bases are TGTGCCAGCAGCTCCGGGGACCGCGGGGGCGCAGATACGCAGTATTTT. Translated: CASSSGDRGGADTQYF. The V call is TRBV5-4, the J call TRBJ2-3; possibly TRBD2 for D (7 bases). Trimming cost V 3 bases and J 4 bases, with 18 bases left between them. Per the germline V gene, CDR1 is SGHNT and CDR2 is YYREEE (reference sequence). CDR3 length: 16 residues. The variable domain in full, with the rest retrieved from reference TRBV5-4 and TRBJ2-3, is ETGVTQSPTHLIKTRGQQVTLRCSSQSGHNTVSWYQQALGQGPQFIFQYYREEENGRGNFPPRFSGLQFPNYSSELNVNALELDDSALYLCASSSGDRGGADTQYFGPGTRLTVL.

The chain joins TRBV5-5 to TRBJ1-1; 8 bases agree with TRBD1. V shed 3 bases, J shed 7 bases, and the junction held 2 bases outside the gene matches. Germline CDR1 and CDR2: SGHKS and YYEKEE (reference sequence). CDR3 length: 12 amino acids. CDR3 coding DNA: TGTGCCAGCAGCTGGACAGGGAGTGAAGCTTTCTTT. Residues: CASSWTGSEAFF.

The CDR3 DNA sequence: TGTGCCAGCAGGCTTTTCCGGGCTTCGGGGGCAGATACGCAGTATTTT. Translating it yields CASRLFRASGADTQYF. The chain joins TRBV2 to TRBJ2-3; TRBD2 is a possible D gene (6 bases). The CDR3 loop spans 16 amino acids. Trimming removed 6 bases at V and 4 bases at J, with 20 bases between. Per germline, CDR1 SNHLY and CDR2 FYNNEI.

V usage is TRBV9 and J usage is TRBJ2-7; 8 positions match TRBD2. Germline assignment: CDR1 SGDLS and CDR2 YYNGEE. The ends lost 1 base at V and 5 bases at J; junction bases unmatched: 11. The CDR3 runs 16 residues. CDR3 loop: CASSVRAGGRENEQYF. The CDR3, as DNA: TGTGCCAGCAGCGTAAGGGCGGGAGGTCGTGAGAACGAGCAGTACTTC.

The chain recombines TRBV24-1 with TRBJ2-5; tentatively, D is TRBD1 (6 bases). The V gene lost 6 bases and the J gene lost 2 bases, with 15 bases spanning the gap. The CDR3 sequence is 15 residues long. Per the germline V gene, CDR1 is KGHDR and CDR2 is SFDVKD. CDR3 sequence: CATSRAGATQETQYF. The CDR3 nucleotides read TGTGCCACCAGTCGGGCAGGGGCCACTCAAGAGACCCAGTACTTC.

Only a few counts were recorded for this clone. One end of the junction varies from germline; a read error may be responsible. This chain connects TRBV11-2 to TRBJ1-4, with 9 bases that match TRBD1. This CDR3 is built from 14 residues. Germline lookup yields CDR1 SGHAT and CDR2 FQNNGV. The CDR3 DNA reads as TGTGCCAGCAGCTTGGGACAGGGTTTTGAAAAACTGCTTTTT. This gives the protein CASSLGQGFEKLLF.

The V call is TRBV30, the J call TRBJ2-7, with a tentative D call TRBD2 (7 bases). There are 15 residues in the CDR3. Germline CDR1 reads GTSNPN; CDR2 reads SVGIG (reference sequence). Trimming removed 0 bases at V and 3 bases at J, with 15 bases between. The CDR3 sequence is CAWSVLGGAGYEQYF. The CDR3 nucleotides read TGTGCCTGGAGTGTACTGGGGGGGGCGGGCTACGAGCAGTACTTC.

The chain carries TRBV7-9 and TRBJ2-7; D is unresolved. The V gene's germline CDR1 is SEHNR and CDR2 FQNEAQ (reference sequence). V was trimmed by 3 bases and J by 2 bases, leaving 8 bases between them. The CDR3 covers 13 residues. The CDR3, as DNA: TGTGCCAGCAGCTTTAGGCTAGCCTACGAGCAGTACTTC. This codes for CASSFRLAYEQYF.

The chain combines TRBV6-9 with TRBJ1-2, with TRBD1 matching over 9 bases. The CDR3 spans 13 residues. Germline trimming cut 6 bases from V and 8 bases from J; bases unmatched to any gene: 7. Per germline, CDR1 MNHGY and CDR2 SVAAGI. The CDR3 nucleotides read TGTGCCAGCAGCCACAGGGGGCTTGACGGCTACACCTTC. Encoded protein: CASSHRGLDGYTF.

This clone was found once. CDR3 loop: CASSLVGTPNTEAFF. CDR3 nucleotide sequence: TGTGCCAGCAGCTTAGTAGGGACACCGAACACTGAAGCTTTCTTT. V is TRBV7-9 and J is TRBJ1-1; perhaps TRBD1 as D (6 bases). CDR3 length: 15 residues. V lost 1 base to trimming and J lost 1 base, with 10 bases between them. Germline lookup yields CDR1 SEHNR and CDR2 FQNEAQ (reference sequence).

Regarding this clone: The junction departs from germline at one end; a sequencing error may be responsible. The chain uses TRBV28 and TRBJ1-4; the D is unclear. Germline CDR1 MDHEN, CDR2 SYDVKM. This CDR3 region has 16 residues. CDR3: CASSRNDYATNEKLLF. CDR3 DNA: TGTGCCAGCAGCCGTAACGATTACGCAACTAATGAAAAACTGCTTTTT.

The V and J genes are TRBV27 and TRBJ2-5; 9 bases agree with TRBD1. The junction had 6 bases not matched to a gene; V was cut back by 2 bases and J by 5 bases. CDR3 length equals 15 residues. Germline assignment: CDR1 MNHEY and CDR2 SMNVEV (reference sequence). The chain's CDR3 is CASSLGTGPPETQYF. CDR3 DNA sequence: TGTGCCAGCAGTTTAGGGACAGGGCCGCCGGAGACCCAGTACTTC.

The V call is TRBV4-3, the J call TRBJ2-1, with D possibly matching TRBD1 (6 bases). Trimming stripped 6 bases from V and 6 bases from J, with 12 bases between. This CDR3 is built from 13 residues. Germline CDR1 reads LGHNA; CDR2 reads YSLEER. The CDR3 coding sequence is TGCGCCAGCAGTTACAGGGAAGGCAATGAGCAGTTCTTC. This encodes CASSYREGNEQFF.

For this clone: One end of the junction fails to match germline, which may point to a read error. This chain connects TRBV7-2 to TRBJ1-4; 7 bases fit TRBD1. The germline CDR1 and CDR2 sequences are SGHTA and FQGNSA. CDR3 length: 14 amino acids. The chain's CDR3 is CASRLSGGNEKLLF. The CDR3 DNA sequence: TGTGCCAGCAGACTTTCAGGGGGTAATGAAAAACTGCTTTTT.

This clone was detected only once. The V and J genes are TRBV27 and TRBJ1-1, with 7 bases fitting TRBD1. V lost 6 bases to trimming and J lost 6 bases; unmatched junction nucleotides: 16. The CDR3 sequence is 16 residues long. Germline V gene data show CDR1 as MNHEY and CDR2 as SMNVEV (reference sequence). CDR3 nucleotide sequence: TGTGCCAGCAGCCGATCCACCGGCAGGGGGTACCCTGAAGCTTTCTTT. Translating gives CASSRSTGRGYPEAFF.

The V gene is TRBV7-9, the J gene TRBJ1-4, with TRBD1 matching over 9 bases. The V gene end was trimmed by 6 bases and the J gene end by 8 bases; junction bases not matched to a gene: 10. CDR3 length: 15 residues. Germline-derived CDR1 and CDR2 are SEHNR and FQNEAQ (reference sequence). The CDR3, as DNA: TGTGCCAGCAGGGATCGCGGGACAGGGAGAGAAAAACTGTTTTTT. Protein product: CASRDRGTGREKLFF.

This chain joins TRBV14 and TRBJ2-2; 10 bases match TRBD2. Unmatched junction bases numbered 4, after V lost 3 bases and J lost 3 bases. The CDR3 consists of 16 residues. Germline CDR1 reads SGHDN; CDR2 reads FVKESK. The CDR3 DNA follows: TGTGCCAGCAGCCATGCTAGCGGGAGAGACACCGGGGAGCTGTTTTTT. Translated: CASSHASGRDTGELFF.

The chain joins TRBV29-1 to TRBJ2-2, with a possible D match to TRBD2 (6 bases). This CDR3 contains 16 residues. Trimming took 4 bases from V and 4 from J, leaving 19 bases between them. CDR1 and CDR2 from the germline V gene are SQVTM and ANQGSEA. This CDR3 is CSVVTPGSGSTGELFF. The DNA for the CDR3 is TGCAGCGTTGTCACACCCGGGAGTGGTTCCACCGGGGAGCTGTTTTTT.

Concerning this clone itself: The junction differs from germline at one of its ends, possibly a read error. The chain combines TRBV7-7 with TRBJ2-3; D gene uncertain. Germline values: CDR1 SSHAT, CDR2 FNYEAQ (reference sequence). The CDR3 has 13 residues. CDR3 bases: TGTGCTAGCAGCCCCTCCAGCACAGATACGCAGTATTTT. Amino acid sequence: CASSPSSTDTQYF.

This chain links TRBV30 with TRBJ1-1; TRBD1 matches at 9 bases. With V trimmed by 7 bases and J by 1 base, 4 bases remained unmatched. This CDR3 is built from 13 residues. CDR1 is GTSNPN, CDR2 SVGIG, per germline (reference sequence). The CDR3 DNA sequence: TGTGCCTTAGACAGGGGGGGGAACACTGAAGCTTTCTTT. This sequence encodes CALDRGGNTEAFF. Filled out from reference TRBV30 and TRBJ1-1, the complete variable domain reads SQTIHQWPATLVQPVGSPLSLECTVEGTSNPNLYWYRQAAGRGLQLLFYSVGIGQISSEVPQNLSASRPQDRQFILSSKKLLLSDSGFYLCALDRGGNTEAFFGQGTRLTVV.

The rearrangement links TRBV6-1 to TRBJ2-4, with 8 bases aligning to TRBD2. The CDR3 totals 14 residues. Losses at the gene ends were 2 bases for V and 10 bases for J; bases not matched to a gene: 7. Germline values: CDR1 MNHNS, CDR2 SASEGT. In DNA, the CDR3 is TGTGCCAGCAGTGAACCGGGAGGGACCCAAATTCAGTACTTC. Its protein is CASSEPGGTQIQYF.

This chain connects TRBV7-2 to TRBJ2-3; D gene uncertain. Between the trimmed V and J ends, which lost 5 bases and 0 bases, there was a span of 9 bases. This CDR3 comprises 14 residues. The germline CDR1 and CDR2 sequences are SGHTA and FQGNSA. The CDR3 DNA reads TGTGCCAGCAGCCTGACTTCAAGCACAGATACGCAGTATTTT. Translating gives CASSLTSSTDTQYF.

This clone was detected only once. The rearrangement links TRBV18 to TRBJ2-7; no reliable D call. Per germline, CDR1 KGHSH and CDR2 LQKENI. V shed 0 bases and J shed 1 base, with 7 bases lying between them. The CDR3 is 14 amino acids. The CDR3 loop is CASSPPSRSYEQYF. CDR3 coding DNA: TGTGCCAGCTCACCACCAAGTCGGTCCTACGAGCAGTACTTC.

The chain joins TRBV5-1 to TRBJ2-7; D not certain. Trimming removed 0 bases from V and 6 bases from J, with 7 bases in between. The length of the CDR3 is 12 residues. Germline CDR1 and CDR2: SGHRS and YFSETQ. CDR3 in amino acids: CASSLDGFEQYF. For the CDR3, the DNA is TGCGCCAGCAGCTTGGACGGGTTCGAGCAGTACTTC. Full variable domain (missing parts from reference TRBV5-1 and TRBJ2-7): KAGVTQTPRYLIKTRGQQVTLSCSPISGHRSVSWYQQTPGQGLQFLFEYFSETQRNKGNFPGRFSGRQFSNSRSEMNVSTLELGDSALYLCASSLDGFEQYFGPGTRLTVT.

The chain joins TRBV27 to TRBJ1-3; no reliable D call. The germline gives CDR1 MNHEY, CDR2 SMNVEV (reference sequence). Deletions cut 1 base from V and 5 bases from J, with 21 bases between. The CDR3 is 18 amino acids. This CDR3 reads CASSLLRSSPFERNTIYF. Written as DNA, the CDR3 is TGTGCCAGCAGTTTATTAAGATCCAGTCCTTTTGAAAGAAACACCATATATTTT.

V is TRBV4-3 and J is TRBJ1-1, with D perhaps TRBD1 (6 bases). The V end lost 4 bases, the J end lost 5 bases, and 14 bases lay between the germline ends. This CDR3 is built from 14 residues. The V gene's germline CDR1 is LGHNA and CDR2 YSLEER. CDR3 loop: CASSPGEGGTEAFF. As DNA, the CDR3 is TGCGCCAGCAGCCCAGGGGAGGGGGGTACTGAAGCTTTCTTT.